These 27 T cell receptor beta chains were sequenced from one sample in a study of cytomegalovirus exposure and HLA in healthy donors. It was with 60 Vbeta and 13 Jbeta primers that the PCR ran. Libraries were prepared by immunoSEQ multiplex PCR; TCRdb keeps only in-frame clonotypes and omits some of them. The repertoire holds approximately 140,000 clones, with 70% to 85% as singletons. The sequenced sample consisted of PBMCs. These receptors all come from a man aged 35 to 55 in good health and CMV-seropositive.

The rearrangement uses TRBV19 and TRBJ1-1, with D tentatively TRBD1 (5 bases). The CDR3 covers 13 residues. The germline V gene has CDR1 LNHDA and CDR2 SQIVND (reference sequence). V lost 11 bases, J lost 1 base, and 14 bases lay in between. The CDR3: CAVSLGGNTEAFF. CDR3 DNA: TGTGCCGTCTCCCTCGGGGGGAACACTGAAGCTTTCTTT.

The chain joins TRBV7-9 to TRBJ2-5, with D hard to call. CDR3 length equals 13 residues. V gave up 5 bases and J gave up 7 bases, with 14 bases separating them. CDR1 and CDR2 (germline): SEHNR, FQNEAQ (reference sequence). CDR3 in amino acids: CASSPRHSGTQYF. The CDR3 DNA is TGTGCCAGCAGCCCCCGACACAGTGGGACCCAGTACTTC.

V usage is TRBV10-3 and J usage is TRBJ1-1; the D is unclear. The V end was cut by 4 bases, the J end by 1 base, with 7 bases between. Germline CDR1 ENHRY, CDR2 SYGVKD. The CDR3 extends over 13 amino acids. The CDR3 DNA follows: TGTGCCATCAGTGGTGACACGAACACTGAAGCTTTCTTT. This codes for CAISGDTNTEAFF.

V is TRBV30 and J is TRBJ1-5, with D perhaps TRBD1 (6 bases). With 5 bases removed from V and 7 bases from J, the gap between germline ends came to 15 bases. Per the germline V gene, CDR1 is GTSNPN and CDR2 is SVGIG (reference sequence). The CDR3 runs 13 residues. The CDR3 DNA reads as TGTGCCTGGGAAGGGGGGGGCGGGCAGCCCCAGCATTTT. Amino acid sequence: CAWEGGGGQPQHF. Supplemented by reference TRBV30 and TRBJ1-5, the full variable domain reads SQTIHQWPATLVQPVGSPLSLECTVEGTSNPNLYWYRQAAGRGLQLLFYSVGIGQISSEVPQNLSASRPQDRQFILSSKKLLLSDSGFYLCAWEGGGGQPQHFGDGTRLSIL.

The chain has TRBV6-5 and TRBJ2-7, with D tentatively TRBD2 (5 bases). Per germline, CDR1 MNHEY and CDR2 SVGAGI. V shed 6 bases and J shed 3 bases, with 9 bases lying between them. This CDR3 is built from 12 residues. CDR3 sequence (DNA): TGTGCCAGCAGCCGGAGCGGCTACGAGCAGTACTTC. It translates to CASSRSGYEQYF.

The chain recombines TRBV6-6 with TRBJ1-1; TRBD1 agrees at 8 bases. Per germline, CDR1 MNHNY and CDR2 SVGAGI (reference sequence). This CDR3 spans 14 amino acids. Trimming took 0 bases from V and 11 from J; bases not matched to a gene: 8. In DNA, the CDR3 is TGTGCCAGCAGTTACTCCTCCGTCCGGGACAGGGCTTTCTTT. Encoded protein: CASSYSSVRDRAFF.

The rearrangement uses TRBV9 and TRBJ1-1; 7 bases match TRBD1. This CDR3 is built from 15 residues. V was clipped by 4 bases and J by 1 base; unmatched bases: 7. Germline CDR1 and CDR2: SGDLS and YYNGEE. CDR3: CASSPRTGENTEAFF. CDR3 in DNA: TGTGCCAGCAGCCCTAGAACAGGGGAGAACACTGAAGCTTTCTTT.

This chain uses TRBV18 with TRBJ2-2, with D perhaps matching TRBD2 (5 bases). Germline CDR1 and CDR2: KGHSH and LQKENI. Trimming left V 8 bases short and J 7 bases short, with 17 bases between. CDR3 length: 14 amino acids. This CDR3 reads CASTRTPRGGELFF. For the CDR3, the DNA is TGTGCCAGCACTAGGACTCCCCGCGGCGGGGAGCTGTTTTTT.

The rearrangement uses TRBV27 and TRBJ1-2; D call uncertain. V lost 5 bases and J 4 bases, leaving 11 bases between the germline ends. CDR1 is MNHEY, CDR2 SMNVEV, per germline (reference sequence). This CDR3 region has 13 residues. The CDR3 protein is CASSTQDSYGYTF. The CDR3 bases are TGTGCCAGCAGTACGCAGGACTCCTATGGCTACACCTTC.

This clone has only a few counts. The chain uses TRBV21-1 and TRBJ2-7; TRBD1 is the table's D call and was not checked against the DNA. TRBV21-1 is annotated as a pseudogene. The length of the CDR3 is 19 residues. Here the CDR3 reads CASSKIRFLPGQRSYEQYF. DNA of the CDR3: TGTGCCAGCAGCAAAATCCGATTTTTGCCGGGACAGCGCAGCTACGAGCAGTACTTC.

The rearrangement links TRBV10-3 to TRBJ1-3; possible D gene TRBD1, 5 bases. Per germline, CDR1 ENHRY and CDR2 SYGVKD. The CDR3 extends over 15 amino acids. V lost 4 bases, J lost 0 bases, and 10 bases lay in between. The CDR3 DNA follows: TGTGCCATCAGTGCGAACAGGAACTCTGGAAACACCATATATTTT. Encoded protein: CAISANRNSGNTIYF.

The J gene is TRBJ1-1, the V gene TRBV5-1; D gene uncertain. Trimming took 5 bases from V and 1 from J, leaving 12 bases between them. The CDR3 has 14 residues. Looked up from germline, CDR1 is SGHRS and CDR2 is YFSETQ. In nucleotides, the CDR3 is TGCGCCAGCAGTTGGTGGACTACGAACACTGAAGCTTTCTTT. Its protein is CASSWWTTNTEAFF. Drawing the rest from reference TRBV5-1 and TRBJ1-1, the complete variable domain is KAGVTQTPRYLIKTRGQQVTLSCSPISGHRSVSWYQQTPGQGLQFLFEYFSETQRNKGNFPGRFSGRQFSNSRSEMNVSTLELGDSALYLCASSWWTTNTEAFFGQGTRLTVV.

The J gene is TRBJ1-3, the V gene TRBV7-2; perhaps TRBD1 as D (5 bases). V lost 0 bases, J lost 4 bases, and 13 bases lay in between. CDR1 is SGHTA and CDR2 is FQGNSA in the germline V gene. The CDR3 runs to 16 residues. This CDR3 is CASSLARTSTGNTIYF. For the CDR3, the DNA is TGTGCCAGCAGCTTAGCTCGGACATCGACCGGAAACACCATATATTTT.

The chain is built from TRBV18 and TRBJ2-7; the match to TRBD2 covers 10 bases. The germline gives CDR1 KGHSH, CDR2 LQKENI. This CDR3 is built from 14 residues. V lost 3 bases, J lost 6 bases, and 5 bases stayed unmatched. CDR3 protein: CASSPSGRAIEQYF. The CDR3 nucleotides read TGTGCCAGCTCACCGAGCGGGAGGGCCATCGAGCAGTACTTC. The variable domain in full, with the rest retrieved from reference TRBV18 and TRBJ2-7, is NAGVMQNPRHLVRRRGQEARLRCSPMKGHSHVYWYRQLPEEGLKFMVYLQKENIIDESGMPKERFSAEFPKEGPSILRIQQVVRGDSAAYFCASSPSGRAIEQYFGPGTRLTVT.

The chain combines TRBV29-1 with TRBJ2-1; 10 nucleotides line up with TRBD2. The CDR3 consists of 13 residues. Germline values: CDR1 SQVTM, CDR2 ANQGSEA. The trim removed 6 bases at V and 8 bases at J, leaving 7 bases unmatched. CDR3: CSVGLAEVHEQFF. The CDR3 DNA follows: TGCAGCGTAGGACTAGCGGAAGTCCATGAGCAGTTCTTC.

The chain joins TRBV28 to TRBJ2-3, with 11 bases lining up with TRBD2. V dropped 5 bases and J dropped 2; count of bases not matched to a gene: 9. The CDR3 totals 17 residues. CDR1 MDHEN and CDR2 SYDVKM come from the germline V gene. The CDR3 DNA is TGTGCCAGCAGTGTCCGTAGCGGGAGGGCGTCCACAGATACGCAGTATTTT. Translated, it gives CASSVRSGRASTDTQYF.

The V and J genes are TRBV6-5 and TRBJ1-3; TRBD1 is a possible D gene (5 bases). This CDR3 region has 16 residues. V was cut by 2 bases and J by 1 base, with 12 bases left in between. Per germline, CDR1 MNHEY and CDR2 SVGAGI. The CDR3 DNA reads TGTGCCAGCAGTTACGTTAAAGGGACTTCTGGAAACACCATATATTTT. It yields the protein CASSYVKGTSGNTIYF.

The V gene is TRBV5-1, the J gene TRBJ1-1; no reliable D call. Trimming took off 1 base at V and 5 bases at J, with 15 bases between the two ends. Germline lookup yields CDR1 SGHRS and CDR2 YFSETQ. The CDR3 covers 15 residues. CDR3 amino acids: CASSLSSGFGTEAFF. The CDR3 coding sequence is TGCGCCAGCAGCTTGTCTTCGGGTTTTGGTACTGAAGCTTTCTTT.

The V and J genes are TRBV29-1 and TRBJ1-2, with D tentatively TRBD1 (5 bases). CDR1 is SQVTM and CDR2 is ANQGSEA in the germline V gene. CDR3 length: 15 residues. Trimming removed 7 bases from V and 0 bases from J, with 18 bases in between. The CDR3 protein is CSGWDSMGTNYGYTF. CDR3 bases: TGCAGCGGTTGGGACTCAATGGGGACTAACTATGGCTACACCTTC.

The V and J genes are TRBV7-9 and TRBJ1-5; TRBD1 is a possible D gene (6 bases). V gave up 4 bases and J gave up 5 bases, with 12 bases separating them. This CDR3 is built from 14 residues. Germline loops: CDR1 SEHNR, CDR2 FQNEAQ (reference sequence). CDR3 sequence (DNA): TGTGCCAGCAGCTCAGCAGGGGTAGATCAGCCCCAGCATTTT. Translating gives CASSSAGVDQPQHF.

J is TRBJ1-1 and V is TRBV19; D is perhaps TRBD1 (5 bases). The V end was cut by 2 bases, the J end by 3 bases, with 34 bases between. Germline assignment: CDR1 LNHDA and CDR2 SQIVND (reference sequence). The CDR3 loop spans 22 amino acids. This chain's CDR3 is CASSIWVNMGYSVVREDTEAFF. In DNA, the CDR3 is TGTGCCAGTAGTATATGGGTTAATATGGGTTATTCCGTCGTCAGGGAGGACACTGAAGCTTTCTTT.

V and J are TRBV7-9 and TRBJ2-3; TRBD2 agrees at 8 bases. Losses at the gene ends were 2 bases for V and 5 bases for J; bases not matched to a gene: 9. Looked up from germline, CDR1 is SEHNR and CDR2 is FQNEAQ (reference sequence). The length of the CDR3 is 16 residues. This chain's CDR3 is CASSLMPAGDLDTQYF. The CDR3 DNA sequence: TGTGCCAGCAGCTTAATGCCAGCGGGAGACCTAGATACGCAGTATTTT.

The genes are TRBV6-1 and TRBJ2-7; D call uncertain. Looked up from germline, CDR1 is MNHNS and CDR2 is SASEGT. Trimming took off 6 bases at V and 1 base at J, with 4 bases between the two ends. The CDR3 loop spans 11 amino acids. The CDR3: CASRSSYEQYF. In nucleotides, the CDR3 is TGTGCCAGCAGATCTTCCTACGAGCAGTACTTC.

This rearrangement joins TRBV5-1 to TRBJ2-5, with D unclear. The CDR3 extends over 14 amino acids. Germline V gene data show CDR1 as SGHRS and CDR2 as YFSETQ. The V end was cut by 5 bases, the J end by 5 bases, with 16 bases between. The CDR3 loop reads CASSSEPGTETQYF. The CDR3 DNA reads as TGCGCCAGCAGTTCCGAGCCAGGCACGGAGACCCAGTACTTC.

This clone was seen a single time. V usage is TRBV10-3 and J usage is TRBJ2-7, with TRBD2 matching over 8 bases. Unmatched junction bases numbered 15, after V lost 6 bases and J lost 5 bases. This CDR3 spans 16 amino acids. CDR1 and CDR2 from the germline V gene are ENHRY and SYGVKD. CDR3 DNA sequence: TGTGCCATCAGCTTGGCGGGAGCGGGGGCCGGGGACGAGCAGTACTTC. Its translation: CAISLAGAGAGDEQYF.

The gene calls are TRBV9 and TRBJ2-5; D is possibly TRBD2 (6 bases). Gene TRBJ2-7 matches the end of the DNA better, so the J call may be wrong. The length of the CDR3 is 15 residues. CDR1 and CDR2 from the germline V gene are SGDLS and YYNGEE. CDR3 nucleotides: TGTGCCAGCAGCGTGGGGGATGGCGGGACCTACGAGCAGTACTTC. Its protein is CASSVGDGGTYEQYF.

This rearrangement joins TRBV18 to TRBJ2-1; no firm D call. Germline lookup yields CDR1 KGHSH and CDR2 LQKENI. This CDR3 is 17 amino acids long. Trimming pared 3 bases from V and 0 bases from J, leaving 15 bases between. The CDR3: CASSPTALRFSYNEQFF. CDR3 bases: TGTGCCAGCTCACCCACCGCCCTGAGGTTCTCCTACAATGAGCAGTTCTTC.